This T cell receptor beta chain emerged from a study of regulatory T cells in long-lasting Graves disease. Looked up from germline, CDR1 is LGHDT and CDR2 is YNNKEL (reference sequence). This CDR3 has 13 amino acids. In regard to this clonotype: The junction departs from the called germline gene at one end, perhaps through a read error.

As to time point: persistent/refractory GD, antithyroid drugs over 5 years with positive TRAb. PBMC RNA was the source of the TCR library. Building of the TCR beta libraries involved iRepertoire HTBI primers and Arm-PCR of CDR3 regions. MiXCR was run by TCRdb on the multiplex PCR reads, yielding one entry per CDR3 protein. The data hold fewer than 450,000 distinct CDR3 sequences, with around 21% observed a single time. This TCR came from a female donor with Graves disease. The sample in question was peripheral blood mononuclear cells (PBMCs), obtained when the disease was refractory, from a patient treated with antithyroid drugs. V and J are TRBV3-1 and TRBJ2-2, with D possibly being TRBD2 (6 bases). CDR3 amino acids: CASSPRTGGDLFF. The DNA of the CDR3 is TGTGCCAGCAGCCCTCGGACCGGCGGGGATCTGTTTTTT.